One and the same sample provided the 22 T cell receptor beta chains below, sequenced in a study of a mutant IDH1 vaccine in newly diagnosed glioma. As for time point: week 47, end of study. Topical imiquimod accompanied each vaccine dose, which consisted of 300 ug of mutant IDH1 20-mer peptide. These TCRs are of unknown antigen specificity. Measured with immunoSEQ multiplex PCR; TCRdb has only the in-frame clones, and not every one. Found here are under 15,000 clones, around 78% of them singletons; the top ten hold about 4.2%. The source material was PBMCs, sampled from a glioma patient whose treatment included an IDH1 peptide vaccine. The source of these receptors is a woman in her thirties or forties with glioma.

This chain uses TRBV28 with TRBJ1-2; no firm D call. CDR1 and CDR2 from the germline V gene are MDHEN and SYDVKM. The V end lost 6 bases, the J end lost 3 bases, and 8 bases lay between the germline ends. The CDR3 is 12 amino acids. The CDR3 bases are TGTGCCAGCAGCCTAAATTACTATGGCTACACCTTC. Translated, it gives CASSLNYYGYTF.

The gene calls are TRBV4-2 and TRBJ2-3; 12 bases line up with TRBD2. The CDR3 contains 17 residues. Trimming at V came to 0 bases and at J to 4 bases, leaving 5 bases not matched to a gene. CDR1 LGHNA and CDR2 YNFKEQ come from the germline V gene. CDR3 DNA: TGTGCCAGCAGCCAAGAGCCGCTAGCGGGGGGGCCAGATACGCAGTATTTT. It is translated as CASSQEPLAGGPDTQYF.

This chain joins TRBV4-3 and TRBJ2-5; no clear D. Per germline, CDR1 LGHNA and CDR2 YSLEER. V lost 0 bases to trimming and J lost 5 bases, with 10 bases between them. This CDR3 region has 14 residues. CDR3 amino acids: CASSQDASPETQYF. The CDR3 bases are TGCGCCAGCAGCCAAGATGCCAGTCCTGAGACCCAGTACTTC.

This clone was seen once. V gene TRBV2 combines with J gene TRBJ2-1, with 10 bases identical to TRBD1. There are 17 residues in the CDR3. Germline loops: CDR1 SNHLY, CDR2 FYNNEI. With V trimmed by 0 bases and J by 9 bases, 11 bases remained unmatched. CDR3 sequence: CASSEAAGTGALGEQFF. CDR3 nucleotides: TGTGCCAGCAGTGAAGCGGCCGGGACAGGGGCGCTGGGTGAGCAGTTCTTC. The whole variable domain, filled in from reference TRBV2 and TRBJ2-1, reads EPEVTQTPSHQVTQMGQEVILRCVPISNHLYFYWYRQILGQKVEFLVSFYNNEISEKSEIFDDQFSVERPDGSNFTLKIRSTKLEDSAMYFCASSEAAGTGALGEQFFGPGTRLTVL.

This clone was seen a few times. The chain's CDR3 is CASQAEGEKLFF. CDR3 DNA sequence: TGTGCCAGCCAAGCCGAAGGTGAAAAACTGTTTTTT. The chain joins TRBV7-9 to TRBJ1-4; D is uncertain. CDR1 and CDR2 (germline): SEHNR, FQNEAQ (reference sequence). The CDR3 runs to 12 residues. V lost 8 bases and J lost 7, with 11 bases in between. Complete variable domain (other parts from reference TRBV7-9 and TRBJ1-4): DTGVSQNPRHKITKRGQNVTFRCDPISEHNRLYWYRQTLGQGPEFLTYFQNEAQLEKSRLLSDRFSAERPKGSFSTLEIQRTEQGDSAMYLCASQAEGEKLFFGSGTQLSVL.

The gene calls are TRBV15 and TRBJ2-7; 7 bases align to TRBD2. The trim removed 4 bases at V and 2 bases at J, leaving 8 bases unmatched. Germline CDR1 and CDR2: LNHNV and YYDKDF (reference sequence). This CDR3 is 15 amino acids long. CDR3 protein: CATSKVYAGAYEQYF. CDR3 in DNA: TGTGCCACCAGCAAGGTGTACGCGGGAGCCTACGAGCAGTACTTC. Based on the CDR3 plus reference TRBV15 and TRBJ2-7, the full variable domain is DAMVIQNPRYQVTQFGKPVTLSCSQTLNHNVMYWYQQKSSQAPKLLFHYYDKDFNNEADTPDNFQSRRPNTSFCFLDIRSPGLGDTAMYLCATSKVYAGAYEQYFGPGTRLTVT.

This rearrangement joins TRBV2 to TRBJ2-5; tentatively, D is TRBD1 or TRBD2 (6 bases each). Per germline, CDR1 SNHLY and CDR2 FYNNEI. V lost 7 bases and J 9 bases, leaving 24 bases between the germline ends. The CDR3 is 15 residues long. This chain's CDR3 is CASTGDTGRGDPQYF. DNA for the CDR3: TGTGCCAGCACCGGGGACACGGGGCGGGGCGATCCCCAGTACTTC.

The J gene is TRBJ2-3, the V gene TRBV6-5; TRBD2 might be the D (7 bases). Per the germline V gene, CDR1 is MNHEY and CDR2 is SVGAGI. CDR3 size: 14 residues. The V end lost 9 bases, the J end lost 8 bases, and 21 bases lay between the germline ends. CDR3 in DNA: TGTGCCAGTACTGGACTAGGGGGTGTCGGTACGCAGTATTTT. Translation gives CASTGLGGVGTQYF.

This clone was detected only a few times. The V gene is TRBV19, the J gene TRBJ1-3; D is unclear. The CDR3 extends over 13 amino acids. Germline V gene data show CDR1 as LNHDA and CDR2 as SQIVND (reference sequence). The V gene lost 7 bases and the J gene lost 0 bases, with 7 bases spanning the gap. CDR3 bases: TGTGCCAGTAACAGTGTCTCTGGAAACACCATATATTTT. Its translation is CASNSVSGNTIYF.

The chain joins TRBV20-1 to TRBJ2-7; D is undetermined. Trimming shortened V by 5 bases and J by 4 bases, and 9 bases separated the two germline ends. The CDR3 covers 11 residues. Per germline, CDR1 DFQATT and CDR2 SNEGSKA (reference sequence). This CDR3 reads CSAPQVYEQYF. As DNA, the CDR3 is TGCAGTGCTCCCCAGGTGTACGAGCAGTACTTC.

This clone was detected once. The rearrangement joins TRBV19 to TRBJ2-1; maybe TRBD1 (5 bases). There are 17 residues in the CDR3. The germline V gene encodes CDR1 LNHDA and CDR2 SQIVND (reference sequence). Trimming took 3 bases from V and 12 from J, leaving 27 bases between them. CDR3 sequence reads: CASSISWWRGDSSGQFF. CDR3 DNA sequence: TGTGCCAGTAGTATCTCTTGGTGGAGAGGTGACAGCTCAGGGCAGTTCTTC.

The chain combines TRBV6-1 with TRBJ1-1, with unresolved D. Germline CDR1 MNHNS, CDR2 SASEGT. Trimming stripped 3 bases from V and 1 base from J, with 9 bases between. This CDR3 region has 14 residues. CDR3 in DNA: TGTGCCAGCAGTGACAGAGTCGGGAACACTGAAGCTTTCTTT. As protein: CASSDRVGNTEAFF.

The CDR3, as DNA: TGCACCCCGGGGCATTGGAGCACAGATACGCAGTATTTT. Its protein product is CTPGHWSTDTQYF. The chain links TRBV29-1 to TRBJ2-3, with D perhaps matching TRBD1 or TRBD2 (5 bases each). Looked up from germline, CDR1 is SQVTM and CDR2 is ANQGSEA. The CDR3 has 13 amino acids.

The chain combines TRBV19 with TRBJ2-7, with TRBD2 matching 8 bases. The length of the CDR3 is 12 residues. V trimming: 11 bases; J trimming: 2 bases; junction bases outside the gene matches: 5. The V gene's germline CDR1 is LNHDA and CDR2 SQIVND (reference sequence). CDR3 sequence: CASSGGTYEQYF. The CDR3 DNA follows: TGTGCCTCCTCGGGGGGGACCTACGAGCAGTACTTC.

DNA for the CDR3: TGCAGCGTTGAAGATAAATCAGACCCAGCGGCTGAAGCTTTCTTT. Translated, it gives CSVEDKSDPAAEAFF. This rearrangement joins TRBV29-1 to TRBJ1-1; no clear D gene. This CDR3 contains 15 residues. Trimming took off 0 bases at V and 6 bases at J, with 17 bases between the two ends. CDR1 and CDR2 from the germline V gene are SQVTM and ANQGSEA.

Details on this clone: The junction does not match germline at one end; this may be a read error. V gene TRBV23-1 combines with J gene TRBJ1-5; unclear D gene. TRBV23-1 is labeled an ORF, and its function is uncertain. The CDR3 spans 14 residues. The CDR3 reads CASSQAGLSQPQHF. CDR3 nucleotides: TGCGCCAGCAGTCAAGCGGGATTGAGTCAGCCTCAGCATTTT.

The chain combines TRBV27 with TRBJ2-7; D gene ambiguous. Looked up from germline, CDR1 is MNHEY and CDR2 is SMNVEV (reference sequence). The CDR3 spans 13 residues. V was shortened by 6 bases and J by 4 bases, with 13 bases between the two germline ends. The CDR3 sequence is CASSYTLEYEQYF. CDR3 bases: TGTGCCAGCAGCTATACATTAGAATACGAGCAGTACTTC.

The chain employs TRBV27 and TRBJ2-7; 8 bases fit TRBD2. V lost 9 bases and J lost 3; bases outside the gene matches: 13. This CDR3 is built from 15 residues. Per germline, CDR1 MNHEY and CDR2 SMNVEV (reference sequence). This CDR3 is CARRSGGETIYEQYF. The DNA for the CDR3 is TGTGCCAGACGGTCGGGGGGGGAGACCATCTACGAGCAGTACTTC.

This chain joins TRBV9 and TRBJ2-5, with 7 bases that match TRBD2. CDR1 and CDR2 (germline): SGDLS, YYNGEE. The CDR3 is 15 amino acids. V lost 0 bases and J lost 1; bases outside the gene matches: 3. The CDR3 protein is CASSVGGGLQETQYF. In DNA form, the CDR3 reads TGTGCCAGCAGCGTAGGGGGAGGGCTCCAAGAGACCCAGTACTTC.

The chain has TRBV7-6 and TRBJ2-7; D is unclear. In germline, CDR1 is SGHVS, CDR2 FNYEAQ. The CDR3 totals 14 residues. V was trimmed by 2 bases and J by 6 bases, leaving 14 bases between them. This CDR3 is CASSLSEAASEQYF. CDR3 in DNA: TGTGCCAGCAGCTTAAGTGAGGCAGCCAGCGAGCAGTACTTC.

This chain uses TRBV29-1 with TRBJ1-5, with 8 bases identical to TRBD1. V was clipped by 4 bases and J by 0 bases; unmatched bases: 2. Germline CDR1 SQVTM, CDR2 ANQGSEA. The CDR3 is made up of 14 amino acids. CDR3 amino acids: CSVGTGSSNQPQHF. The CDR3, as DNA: TGCAGCGTTGGGACAGGGAGTAGCAATCAGCCCCAGCATTTT.

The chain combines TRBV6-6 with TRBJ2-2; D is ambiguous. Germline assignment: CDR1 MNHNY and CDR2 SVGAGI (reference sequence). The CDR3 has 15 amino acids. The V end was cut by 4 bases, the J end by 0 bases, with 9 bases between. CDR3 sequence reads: CASSSVPPNTGELFF. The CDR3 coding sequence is TGTGCCAGCAGTTCCGTTCCCCCGAACACCGGGGAGCTGTTTTTT.